The 21 T cell receptor beta chains listed next were all sequenced from one sample in a study of blood T cell repertoires in COVID-19. Clones were sequenced by immunoSEQ multiplex PCR, and TCRdb holds only the in-frame ones, with some missing. The repertoire holds fewer than 350,000 clones, with around nine tenths as singletons. The sample consisted of PBMCs or T cells enriched from blood (not recorded which). Receptor source: a middle-aged woman who had recovered from COVID-19.

The V and J genes are TRBV6-2 or TRBV6-3 and TRBJ2-7; 12 nucleotides agree with TRBD2. J was trimmed by 11 bases and V by 4 bases; bases with no gene match: 9. The germline V gene has CDR1 MNHEY and CDR2 SVGEGT. This CDR3 comprises 14 residues. CDR3 coding DNA: TGTGCCAGCAGTTCCTCTAGCGGGAGGGCCGGGGAGTACTTC. Translating it yields CASSSSSGRAGEYF.

The rearrangement links TRBV6-1 to TRBJ1-5; the D gene is possibly TRBD1 (6 bases). Germline loops: CDR1 MNHNS, CDR2 SASEGT. The CDR3 spans 15 residues. Trimming took 0 bases from V and 7 from J, leaving 13 bases between them. This chain's CDR3 is CASSEALGGEQPQHF. The CDR3 DNA follows: TGTGCCAGCAGTGAAGCGCTAGGGGGAGAGCAGCCCCAGCATTTT.

The gene calls are TRBV2 and TRBJ2-1; D uncertain. Germline V gene data show CDR1 as SNHLY and CDR2 as FYNNEI. The V end was cut by 3 bases, the J end by 3 bases, with 3 bases between. This CDR3 spans 12 amino acids. The CDR3 here is CASSDFYNEQFF. DNA of the CDR3: TGTGCCAGCAGTGACTTCTACAATGAGCAGTTCTTC.

Concerning this clone: This specimen includes other DNA sequences encoding the same CDR3. This chain connects TRBV7-9 to TRBJ2-7, with D hard to call. Germline V CDR1 and CDR2: SEHNR, FQNEAQ (reference sequence). Trimming removed 8 bases at V and 2 bases at J, with 10 bases between. The CDR3 has 12 residues. CDR3 loop: CASSPGPYEQYF. CDR3 sequence (DNA): TGTGCCAGCTCCCCTGGGCCCTACGAGCAGTACTTC. Full variable domain (rest looked up from reference TRBV7-9 and TRBJ2-7): DTGVSQNPRHKITKRGQNVTFRCDPISEHNRLYWYRQTLGQGPEFLTYFQNEAQLEKSRLLSDRFSAERPKGSFSTLEIQRTEQGDSAMYLCASSPGPYEQYFGPGTRLTVT.

CDR3 protein: CSVDRETQYF. Written as DNA, the CDR3 is TGCAGCGTTGATCGTGAGACCCAGTACTTC. This chain joins TRBV29-1 and TRBJ2-5; D gene unclear. From germline, CDR1 is SQVTM and CDR2 ANQGSEA. CDR3 length: 10 residues. V lost 3 bases and J 5 bases, leaving 4 bases between the germline ends.

The chain recombines TRBV2 with TRBJ2-2; 9 nucleotides agree with TRBD2. The V segment lost 6 bases and the J segment 7 bases; nucleotides outside the gene matches: 6. This CDR3 contains 14 residues. Germline CDR1 reads SNHLY; CDR2 reads FYNNEI. CDR3 sequence: CASRIAGVVGELFF. In nucleotides, the CDR3 is TGTGCCAGCAGGATAGCGGGAGTGGTCGGGGAGCTGTTTTTT.

The CDR3, as DNA: TGTGCCAGCTCACCACGCCCAGCGGGAGGCACAGATACGCAGTATTTT. As protein: CASSPRPAGGTDTQYF. The chain links TRBV18 to TRBJ2-3; TRBD2 agrees at 8 bases. Trimming cost V 1 base and J 1 base; bases outside gene matches: 4. This CDR3 is 16 amino acids long. Germline V gene data show CDR1 as KGHSH and CDR2 as LQKENI.

This chain uses TRBV7-3 with TRBJ2-1; 7 positions match TRBD1. CDR1 is SGHTA, CDR2 FQGTGA, per germline. Trimming took 5 bases from V and 5 from J; bases not matched to a gene: 9. There are 15 residues in the CDR3. This chain's CDR3 is CASSLTGTEDNEQFF. DNA of the CDR3: TGTGCCAGCAGCCTGACCGGGACAGAGGACAATGAGCAGTTCTTC.

The chain joins TRBV29-1 to TRBJ1-1; the match to TRBD1 covers 8 bases. V gave up 6 bases and J gave up 0 bases; unmatched junction bases: 3. Germline CDR1 is SQVTM and CDR2 is ANQGSEA. The CDR3 covers 13 residues. CDR3 DNA sequence: TGCAGCGTGGGGACAGGCCTGAACACTGAAGCTTTCTTT. Translated: CSVGTGLNTEAFF.

V and J are TRBV20-1 and TRBJ2-5, with 9 nucleotides matching TRBD2. In germline, CDR1 is DFQATT, CDR2 SNEGSKA (reference sequence). There are 16 residues in the CDR3. After removal of 3 bases from V and 0 bases from J, the junction contained 8 bases not matched to a gene. DNA of the CDR3: TGCAGTGCTAGTGATAGCGGGAGTGGATACCAAGAGACCCAGTACTTC. Residues: CSASDSGSGYQETQYF.

This rearrangement joins TRBV2 to TRBJ2-7; 9 nucleotides line up with TRBD1. V shed 6 bases and J 0 bases; nucleotides not matched to a gene: 3. This CDR3 has 14 amino acids. Germline CDR1 SNHLY, CDR2 FYNNEI. CDR3 DNA: TGTGCCAGCAGCCCGGGACAGGGCTCCTACGAGCAGTACTTC. Residues: CASSPGQGSYEQYF.

The chain has TRBV3-1 (or the pseudogene TRBV3-2) and TRBJ2-7; 7 positions match TRBD1. Trimming took 2 bases from V and 4 from J; bases not matched to a gene: 8. Germline V gives CDR1 LGHDT, CDR2 YNNKEL (reference sequence). The CDR3 totals 15 residues. The DNA for the CDR3 is TGTGCCAGCAGCCAAATGCCTGGGACAGCATACGAGCAGTACTTC. Amino acids: CASSQMPGTAYEQYF.

The chain couples TRBV19 to TRBJ1-6; no definite D call. Germline V gene sequence: CDR1 LNHDA, CDR2 SQIVND (reference sequence). V lost 7 bases to trimming and J lost 7 bases, with 14 bases between them. The CDR3 sequence is 14 residues long. The CDR3 nucleotides are TGTGCCAGTACCGAGGTCAACTACAATTCACCCCTCCACTTT. It codes for CASTEVNYNSPLHF.

The gene calls are TRBV6-5 and TRBJ2-1; TRBD1 aligns across 7 bases. Germline loops: CDR1 MNHEY, CDR2 SVGAGI. This CDR3 region has 13 residues. After removal of 6 bases from V and 4 bases from J, the junction contained 3 bases not matched to a gene. The CDR3 region is CASRRGQYNEQFF. CDR3 DNA sequence: TGTGCCAGCAGAAGGGGACAGTACAATGAGCAGTTCTTC.

The chain combines TRBV28 with TRBJ2-7, with 10 positions matching TRBD1. The ends lost 2 bases at V and 0 bases at J; junction bases unmatched: 1. This CDR3 region has 15 residues. The germline CDR1 and CDR2 sequences are MDHEN and SYDVKM. CDR3 sequence reads: CASSLGTGASYEQYF. In DNA, the CDR3 is TGTGCCAGCAGTTTAGGGACAGGGGCCTCCTACGAGCAGTACTTC.

The chain has TRBV27 and TRBJ1-4, with a possible D match to TRBD1 (5 bases). Trimming shortened V by 6 bases and J by 10 bases, and 12 bases separated the two germline ends. Germline values: CDR1 MNHEY, CDR2 SMNVEV (reference sequence). This CDR3 comprises 12 residues. The CDR3 DNA is TGTGCCAGCAGGGGGGTGGGGGGAAAACTGTTTTTT. Residues: CASRGVGGKLFF. Full variable domain (rest looked up from reference TRBV27 and TRBJ1-4): EAQVTQNPRYLITVTGKKLTVTCSQNMNHEYMSWYRQDPGLGLRQIYYSMNVEVTDKGDVPEGYKVSRKEKRNFPLILESPSPNQTSLYFCASRGVGGKLFFGSGTQLSVL.

The chain is built from TRBV7-2 and TRBJ2-3; no definite D call. There are 12 residues in the CDR3. Germline V gene lookup returns CDR1 SGHTA and CDR2 FQGNSA. Trimming took off 5 bases at V and 4 bases at J, with 7 bases between the two ends. CDR3 nucleotide sequence: TGTGCCAGCAGCGCTACCTCAGATACGCAGTATTTT. Translation gives CASSATSDTQYF. The complete variable domain, with remaining parts taken from reference TRBV7-2 and TRBJ2-3, reads GAGVSQSPSNKVTEKGKDVELRCDPISGHTALYWYRQSLGQGLEFLIYFQGNSAPDKSGLPSDRFSAERTGGSVSTLTIQRTQQEDSAVYLCASSATSDTQYFGPGTRLTVL.

The rearrangement links TRBV28 to TRBJ1-6; no clear D. Germline V CDR1 and CDR2: MDHEN, SYDVKM. Trimming stripped 8 bases from V and 13 bases from J, with 24 bases between. The CDR3 extends over 15 amino acids. The CDR3, as DNA: TGTGCCAGCCAAAAAGGAGGACTGAAATCAGACCCCCTCCACTTT. Translated: CASQKGGLKSDPLHF. Full variable domain (rest looked up from reference TRBV28 and TRBJ1-6): DVKVTQSSRYLVKRTGEKVFLECVQDMDHENMFWYRQDPGLGLRLIYFSYDVKMKEKGDIPEGYSVSREKKERFSLILESASTNQTSMYLCASQKGGLKSDPLHFGNGTRLTVT.

This chain links TRBV5-1 with TRBJ2-3, with TRBD1 as a possible D gene (6 bases). The length of the CDR3 is 16 residues. The germline V and J ends were trimmed by 4 bases and 0 bases, with 15 bases remaining between them. CDR1 is SGHRS, CDR2 YFSETQ, per germline. In nucleotides, the CDR3 is TGCGCCAGCAGCGCCCCCGGGACAACCAGCACAGATACGCAGTATTTT. Residues: CASSAPGTTSTDTQYF.

This chain links TRBV30 with TRBJ1-4, with D possibly matching TRBD1 (6 bases). The CDR3 loop spans 12 amino acids. V was clipped by 5 bases and J by 8 bases, with 12 bases between them. Germline V gene data show CDR1 as GTSNPN and CDR2 as SVGIG (reference sequence). CDR3 nucleotides: TGTGCCTGGGCGGCTCAGGGGGAAAAACTGTTTTTT. It specifies CAWAAQGEKLFF.

The gene calls are TRBV9 and TRBJ1-2; tentative D call: TRBD1 (5 bases). The CDR3 runs 14 residues. Germline CDR1 and CDR2: SGDLS and YYNGEE. V was clipped by 7 bases and J by 4 bases, with 17 bases between them. The CDR3 reads CASRTGGGVYGYTF. CDR3 DNA sequence: TGTGCCAGCCGCACCGGCGGGGGGGTCTATGGCTACACCTTC.